Below are 12 T cell receptor beta chains sequenced from a single sample in a study of OX40 agonist ivuxolimab in advanced cancers. Preparation of the library involved the immunoSEQ multiplex PCR assay. The immuneACCESS repertoire file appears here via TCRdb, limited to in-frame rearrangements. These files lack a portion of the clones; in checked studies, under half of the deficit traces to unresolved V genes, and the cause of the others is not known. The sample table holds 44,000 or so clones, of which about 90% were seen once. Approximately 3.5% of the sample is in the top ten clones. Sample: CD4+ or CD8+ T cells sorted from blood, taken in a trial of the OX40 agonist ivuxolimab. Receptor source: an adult with an advanced solid tumor such as melanoma, head and neck, liver or kidney cancer.

CDR3 loop: CASSEVEGGQWETQYF. Written as DNA, the CDR3 is TGTGCCAGCAGTGAAGTCGAGGGGGGGCAATGGGAGACCCAGTACTTC. The chain employs TRBV6-1 and TRBJ2-5; D possibly corresponds to TRBD2 (7 bases). Looked up from germline, CDR1 is MNHNS and CDR2 is SASEGT. The CDR3 length is 16 residues. Trimming pared 1 base from V and 5 bases from J, leaving 17 bases between.

The V gene is TRBV28, the J gene TRBJ1-4; D gene uncertain. V was shortened by 3 bases and J by 5 bases, with 7 bases between the two germline ends. The CDR3 has 13 amino acids. Germline CDR1 is MDHEN and CDR2 is SYDVKM. CDR3 protein: CASSFENNEKLFF. Written as DNA, the CDR3 is TGTGCCAGCAGTTTTGAGAACAATGAAAAACTGTTTTTT. Drawing the rest from reference TRBV28 and TRBJ1-4, the complete variable domain is DVKVTQSSRYLVKRTGEKVFLECVQDMDHENMFWYRQDPGLGLRLIYFSYDVKMKEKGDIPEGYSVSREKKERFSLILESASTNQTSMYLCASSFENNEKLFFGSGTQLSVL.

The CDR3 is CASSPSGNNIQYF. The CDR3 region has the DNA TGTGCCAGCAGCCCGAGCGGGAATAACATTCAGTACTTC. This chain joins TRBV7-3 and TRBJ2-4; 7 positions match TRBD2. V trimming: 5 bases; J trimming: 7 bases; junction bases outside the gene matches: 5. The length of the CDR3 is 13 residues. Germline-derived CDR1 and CDR2 are SGHTA and FQGTGA.

V gene TRBV14 combines with J gene TRBJ1-1, with D tentatively TRBD1 (5 bases). This CDR3 has 16 amino acids. Deletions cut 0 bases from V and 3 bases from J, with 14 bases between. Germline V gene sequence: CDR1 SGHDN, CDR2 FVKESK. DNA of the CDR3: TGTGCCAGCAGCCAAGACTGGAGGGGCCGGGACACTGAAGCTTTCTTT. It specifies CASSQDWRGRDTEAFF.

This clone was found once. This chain uses TRBV27 with TRBJ1-5; TRBD1 aligns across 10 bases. Looked up from germline, CDR1 is MNHEY and CDR2 is SMNVEV (reference sequence). The junction had 8 bases not matched to a gene; V was cut back by 5 bases and J by 7 bases. This CDR3 is built from 15 residues. The CDR3 is CASSPRTGGAQPQHF. The CDR3 bases are TGTGCCAGCAGTCCCCGGACAGGGGGAGCCCAGCCCCAGCATTTT.

This chain uses TRBV2 with TRBJ2-3; no clear D gene. There are 15 residues in the CDR3. Trimming shortened V by 8 bases and J by 0 bases, and 15 bases separated the two germline ends. Per germline, CDR1 SNHLY and CDR2 FYNNEI. The CDR3 protein is CASPEGISSTDTQYF. For the CDR3, the DNA is TGTGCCAGCCCGGAAGGGATATCTAGCACAGATACGCAGTATTTT.

The genes are TRBV7-2 and TRBJ2-7; possibly TRBD2 for D (5 bases). The CDR3 length is 13 residues. Trimming removed 7 bases from V and 0 bases from J, with 10 bases in between. Germline CDR1 SGHTA, CDR2 FQGNSA. The CDR3 sequence: CASNGGHSYEQYF. DNA for the CDR3: TGTGCCAGCAATGGCGGGCACTCCTACGAGCAGTACTTC.

V gene TRBV25-1 combines with J gene TRBJ2-5; TRBD1 is a possible D gene (5 bases). Per germline, CDR1 MGHDK and CDR2 SYGVNS. V lost 2 bases to trimming and J lost 5 bases, with 18 bases between them. The CDR3 extends over 16 amino acids. As DNA, the CDR3 is TGTGCCAGCAGTGAAAGTCATCCAGGGAAGTGGGAGACCCAGTACTTC. This translates into CASSESHPGKWETQYF. The full variable domain, in which reference TRBV25-1 and TRBJ2-5 provide the parts outside the CDR3, is EADIYQTPRYLVIGTGKKITLECSQTMGHDKMYWYQQDPGMELHLIHYSYGVNSTEKGDLSSESTVSRIRTEHFPLTLESARPSHTSQYLCASSESHPGKWETQYFGPGTRLLVL.

The chain employs TRBV21-1 and TRBJ2-7; TRBD2 is the table's D call and was not checked against the DNA. TRBV21-1 corresponds to a pseudogene. This CDR3 has 16 residues. The DNA of the CDR3 is TGTGCCAGCAGCAAACTAGGGACTAGCGGAACCTACGAGCAGTACTTC. Its translation: CASSKLGTSGTYEQYF.

This clone was seen once. V is TRBV27 and J is TRBJ1-1; D is unresolved. The CDR3 has 14 residues. V was clipped by 5 bases and J by 1 base, with 11 bases between them. Germline lookup yields CDR1 MNHEY and CDR2 SMNVEV (reference sequence). CDR3 amino acids: CASSATTENTEAFF. CDR3 nucleotide sequence: TGTGCCAGCAGTGCTACTACAGAGAACACTGAAGCTTTCTTT.

V and J are TRBV2 and TRBJ1-5; 10 bases line up with TRBD1. Germline V gene data show CDR1 as SNHLY and CDR2 as FYNNEI. J was trimmed by 1 base and V by 4 bases; bases with no gene match: 4. The CDR3 runs to 16 residues. For the CDR3, the DNA is TGTGCCAGCAGTGGACAGGGGGCGCGAAGCAATCAGCCCCAGCATTTT. This encodes CASSGQGARSNQPQHF.

This clone appeared a few times. This chain joins TRBV28 and TRBJ2-7; maybe TRBD1 (5 bases). The CDR3 contains 12 residues. V was clipped by 10 bases and J by 2 bases, with 12 bases between them. Germline V lookup: CDR1 MDHEN, CDR2 SYDVKM. The CDR3 loop is CATTEDTYEQYF. The CDR3 DNA follows: TGTGCCACCACCGAGGACACCTACGAGCAGTACTTC.